This TCR beta chain was documented in a study of graft-versus-host responses after intestinal transplantation. Study overall: Recipients received multivisceral, liver-intestinal, or isolated intestinal transplants. Anti-thymocyte globulin served as induction for all recipients, who then took tacrolimus and steroids for around 3 years. Study findings and constraints: Patients who carried graft-donor T cell macrochimerism also had high graft-versus-host to host-versus-graft clonal ratios in their allografts.

V shed 6 bases, J shed 11 bases, and the junction held 9 bases outside the gene matches. The length of the CDR3 is 14 residues. The germline V gene encodes CDR1 SEHNR and CDR2 FQNEAQ (reference sequence). On this clone: The antigen is not known.

Data came from immunoSEQ multiplex PCR; TCRdb stores just in-frame clones and leaves some out. The sample shows 25,000 to 35,000 clones, about four fifths of them seen only once. The receptor comes from a human donor who received an intestinal transplant. Material: unstimulated CD8+ T cells sorted from spleen or lymph node cells, obtained before intestinal transplant. The genes are TRBV7-9 and TRBJ2-5; TRBD2 matches at 13 bases. CDR3 in amino acids: CASRTGLAGDPQYF. The CDR3 nucleotides read TGTGCCAGCAGAACCGGACTAGCGGGAGACCCACAGTACTTC. Drawing the rest from reference TRBV7-9 and TRBJ2-5, the complete variable domain is DTGVSQNPRHKITKRGQNVTFRCDPISEHNRLYWYRQTLGQGPEFLTYFQNEAQLEKSRLLSDRFSAERPKGSFSTLEIQRTEQGDSAMYLCASRTGLAGDPQYFGPGTRLLVL.